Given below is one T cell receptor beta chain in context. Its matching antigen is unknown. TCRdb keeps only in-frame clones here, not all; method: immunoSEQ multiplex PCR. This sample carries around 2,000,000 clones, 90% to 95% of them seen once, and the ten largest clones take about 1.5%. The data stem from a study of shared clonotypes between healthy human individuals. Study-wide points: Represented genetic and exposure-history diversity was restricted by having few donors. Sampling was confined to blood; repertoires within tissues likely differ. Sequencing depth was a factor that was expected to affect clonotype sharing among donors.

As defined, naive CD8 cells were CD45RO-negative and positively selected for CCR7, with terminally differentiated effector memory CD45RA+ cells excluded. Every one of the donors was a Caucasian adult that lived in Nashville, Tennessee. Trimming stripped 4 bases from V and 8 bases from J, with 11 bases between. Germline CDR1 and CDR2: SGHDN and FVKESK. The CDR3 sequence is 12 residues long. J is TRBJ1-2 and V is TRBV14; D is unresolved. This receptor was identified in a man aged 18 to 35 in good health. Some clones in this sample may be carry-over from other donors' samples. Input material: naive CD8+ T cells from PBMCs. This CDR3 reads CASSLSGGGYTF. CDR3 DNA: TGTGCCAGCAGCCTCTCCGGCGGGGGCTACACCTTC. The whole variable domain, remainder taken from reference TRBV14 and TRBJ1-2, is EAGVTQFPSHSVIEKGQTVTLRCDPISGHDNLYWYRRVMGKEIKFLLHFVKESKQDESGMPNNRFLAERTGGTYSTLKVQPAELEDSGVYFCASSLSGGGYTFGSGTRLTVV.